This T cell receptor (beta chain) stems from a study of OX40 agonist ivuxolimab in advanced cancers. Whole-study findings and limits: Doses of 0.1 to 3.0 mg/kg were accompanied by clonal expansion of CD4+ and CD8+ blood T cells by week 6.

Patients were ineligible given autoimmune disease history or systemic immunosuppression. This CDR3 has 18 amino acids. Losses at the gene ends were 1 base for V and 1 base for J; bases not matched to a gene: 9. The V gene's germline CDR1 is SGHRS and CDR2 YFSETQ. Using immunoSEQ multiplex PCR, the repertoire was profiled, and TCRdb retains in-frame clones only, with some absent. The repertoire holds approximately 84,000 clones, with 85% to 95% as singletons. In regard to this clone: The antigen remains undetermined.

The gene calls are TRBV5-1 and TRBJ2-1; TRBD1 aligns across 9 bases. The sequence derives from an adult with an advanced solid tumor such as melanoma, head and neck, liver or kidney cancer. Sample: CD4+ or CD8+ T cells sorted from blood, taken in a trial of the OX40 agonist ivuxolimab. The CDR3 loop is CASSLQDRGRFSYNEQFF. The DNA for the CDR3 is TGCGCCAGCAGCTTGCAGGACAGGGGAAGGTTTTCCTACAATGAGCAGTTCTTC.